This T cell receptor (beta chain) was profiled in a study of somatic mutations in cytotoxic T cells in rheumatoid arthritis. The repertoire was sequenced with immunoSEQ multiplex PCR; TCRdb's copy has only in-frame clones and lacks some. This sample yields around 16,000 clones, of which about four fifths are seen a single time; more than 15% belongs to the top ten. Germline V lookup: CDR1 SGHVS, CDR2 FNYEAQ. The CDR3 sequence is 14 residues long. The V gene lost 1 base and the J gene lost 0 bases, with 6 bases spanning the gap. This clone is labeled medium-sized (0.01 to 0.1%). The same CDR3 also results from other DNA sequences found in this sample.

The V and J genes are TRBV7-6 and TRBJ1-1; D uncertain. This sequence was found in a woman between 50 and 59 years old with rheumatoid arthritis. Sample: CD8+ T cells sorted from blood. The CDR3 spells CASSLEAVNTEAFF. CDR3 bases: TGTGCCAGCAGCTTAGAAGCAGTGAACACTGAAGCTTTCTTT.